The sequence of this T cell receptor beta chain was determined in a study of cytomegalovirus exposure and HLA in healthy donors. Every donor was a healthy person donating bone marrow. Study-level results: Associated with cytomegalovirus, according to the listing, were 170 or so TCR beta chains. In a later analysis, donors in an Asian-associated ancestry cluster reportedly had fewer N-insertions in productive TCRs than the cohort mean. In vitro work confirmed that three CMV-associated chains recognize CMV antigens.

The study ran its PCR with 60 Vbeta and 13 Jbeta primers. The method was immunoSEQ multiplex PCR; TCRdb's version includes in-frame clones alone and lacks a portion of them. The sample yields 150,000 to 200,000 clones, approximately 83% seen once. Notes on this clone: Its target is unknown.

Germline V CDR1 and CDR2: SGHTA, FQGNSA. V shed 4 bases and J 5 bases; nucleotides not matched to a gene: 6. The CDR3 consists of 15 residues. Source material: PBMCs. V gene TRBV7-2 combines with J gene TRBJ1-4, with 8 bases lining up with TRBD1. The sequence derives from a male donor in good health and CMV-seronegative. CDR3 DNA: TGTGCCAGCAGCTCACCGGGACAGGTCAATGAAAAACTGTTTTTT. It translates to CASSSPGQVNEKLFF.